A single sample is the source of the 28 T cell receptor beta chains below, sequenced in a study of blood T cell repertoires in COVID-19 (dated by TCRdb to the early 2020s). The library was prepared using the immunoSEQ multiplex PCR assay. The table was pulled from immuneACCESS by TCRdb, which kept in-frame rearrangements only. Such tables lose some clones; where checked, under half of the loss comes from unresolved V genes, and the rest has no known cause. The sample contains 130,000 to 150,000 clones, approximately 85% of them found a single time. The ten most abundant clones make up 8% of the sample. Sequencing was carried out using peripheral blood. These receptors were taken from a woman between 55 and 75 years old with COVID-19, enrolled during active disease.

CDR3 region: CAISQGDSYEQYF. The CDR3 nucleotides read TGTGCCATCAGCCAGGGGGACTCCTACGAGCAGTACTTC. This chain uses TRBV10-3 with TRBJ2-7, with 7 positions matching TRBD1. V lost 6 bases to trimming and J lost 0 bases; unmatched junction nucleotides: 2. Germline values: CDR1 ENHRY, CDR2 SYGVKD. The CDR3 is made up of 13 amino acids.

The rearrangement uses TRBV6-5 and TRBJ2-1; 8 positions agree with TRBD1. Germline V gene lookup returns CDR1 MNHEY and CDR2 SVGAGI. The CDR3 runs to 15 residues. V lost 2 bases to trimming and J lost 3 bases; unmatched junction nucleotides: 3. Here the CDR3 reads CASSYGQGGYNEQFF. The CDR3 bases are TGTGCCAGCAGTTACGGACAGGGTGGCTACAATGAGCAGTTCTTC.

This chain links TRBV27 with TRBJ1-2; the match to TRBD1 covers 10 bases. V gave up 3 bases and J gave up 2 bases; unmatched junction bases: 15. The CDR3 length is 19 residues. Germline V CDR1 and CDR2: MNHEY, SMNVEV (reference sequence). The CDR3 nucleotides read TGTGCCAGCAGTTTTGTAAGGGACAGGGGTAATATACCCAACTATGGCTACACCTTC. This sequence encodes CASSFVRDRGNIPNYGYTF.

The chain joins TRBV15 to TRBJ2-2, with D uncertain. The CDR3 spans 14 residues. Germline V gene lookup returns CDR1 LNHNV and CDR2 YYDKDF (reference sequence). V lost 2 bases to trimming and J lost 5 bases, with 9 bases between them. This chain's CDR3 is CATSRSRLTGELFF. The CDR3, as DNA: TGTGCCACCAGCAGATCTAGACTGACCGGGGAGCTGTTTTTT.

The chain has TRBV4-1 and TRBJ2-3; tentatively, D is TRBD1 (6 bases). The ends were cut back, 5 bases at V and 6 bases at J, with 15 bases in the middle. This CDR3 has 14 amino acids. The germline V gene encodes CDR1 MGHRA and CDR2 YSYEKL. Here the CDR3 DNA reads TGCGCCAGCAGCACCCTTGGACAGCCCGATACGCAGTATTTT. As protein: CASSTLGQPDTQYF.

This clone was observed a few times. V gene TRBV11-3 combines with J gene TRBJ2-2, with TRBD1 matching over 8 bases. Germline V CDR1 and CDR2: SGHNT, YENEEA. The CDR3 extends over 15 amino acids. The V gene end was trimmed by 5 bases and the J gene end by 5 bases; junction bases not matched to a gene: 7. This CDR3 is CASSPGQGGTGELFF. In nucleotides, the CDR3 is TGTGCCAGCAGCCCTGGACAGGGAGGTACCGGGGAGCTGTTTTTT.

The chain links TRBV5-1 to TRBJ2-7; the match to TRBD1 covers 7 bases. The germline CDR1 and CDR2 sequences are SGHRS and YFSETQ. The CDR3 has 15 residues. J lost 4 bases, V lost 0 bases, and 7 bases had no gene match. The CDR3 region is CASSLADRAEYEQYF. The CDR3 coding sequence is TGCGCCAGCAGCTTGGCTGACAGGGCCGAGTACGAGCAGTACTTC.

The genes are TRBV14 and TRBJ2-6; 7 positions agree with TRBD1. With 4 bases clipped from V and 0 bases from J, the junction kept 9 bases outside the gene matches. Germline V gene lookup returns CDR1 SGHDN and CDR2 FVKESK. The CDR3 is 18 amino acids. The CDR3: CASSPIRGIGSGANVLTF. The CDR3, as DNA: TGTGCCAGCAGCCCGATCAGGGGGATCGGCTCTGGGGCCAACGTCCTGACTTTC.

This clone was detected only once. The chain couples TRBV28 to TRBJ1-4; TRBD1 aligns across 8 bases. From germline, CDR1 is MDHEN and CDR2 SYDVKM. V dropped 8 bases and J dropped 7; count of bases not matched to a gene: 9. The CDR3 has 14 amino acids. The CDR3 region is CASGQGGESEKLFF. Here the CDR3 DNA reads TGTGCCAGCGGACAGGGAGGGGAGAGTGAAAAACTGTTTTTT. The variable domain in full, with the rest retrieved from reference TRBV28 and TRBJ1-4, is DVKVTQSSRYLVKRTGEKVFLECVQDMDHENMFWYRQDPGLGLRLIYFSYDVKMKEKGDIPEGYSVSREKKERFSLILESASTNQTSMYLCASGQGGESEKLFFGSGTQLSVL.

The chain uses TRBV6-5 and TRBJ2-2; 7 nucleotides match TRBD1. V was pared by 7 bases and J by 0 bases, with 2 bases of the junction left unmatched. The CDR3 loop spans 14 amino acids. CDR1 is MNHEY and CDR2 is SVGAGI in the germline V gene. DNA for the CDR3: TGTGCCAGCATGGGACAGCCGAACACCGGGGAGCTGTTTTTT. This translates into CASMGQPNTGELFF.

The chain is built from TRBV6-6 and TRBJ1-2; D ambiguous. Germline CDR1 MNHNY, CDR2 SVGAGI (reference sequence). V was trimmed by 0 bases and J by 8 bases, leaving 10 bases between them. The CDR3 covers 13 residues. CDR3 amino acids: CASSYSRDGGYTF. CDR3 nucleotides: TGTGCCAGCAGTTACTCGAGAGACGGGGGCTACACCTTC.

The gene calls are TRBV6-2 or TRBV6-3 and TRBJ2-7; D uncertain. Trimming left V 2 bases short and J 4 bases short, with 9 bases between. The CDR3 is made up of 13 amino acids. CDR1 is MNHEY, CDR2 SVGEGT, per germline. The CDR3 loop reads CASSYKEKYEQYF. The CDR3 DNA follows: TGTGCCAGCAGTTACAAGGAGAAATACGAGCAGTACTTC.

The rearrangement links TRBV2 to TRBJ1-6; the D gene is possibly TRBD1 (6 bases). CDR3 length: 13 amino acids. CDR1 is SNHLY and CDR2 is FYNNEI in the germline V gene. Trimming pared 6 bases from V and 7 bases from J, leaving 10 bases between. CDR3 amino acids: CASRGARNSPLHF. CDR3 in DNA: TGTGCCAGCAGGGGGGCCCGGAATTCACCCCTCCACTTT.

CDR3 coding DNA: TGTGCTAGTGCCCCGGGACAGGCCTGGAGGGGCTACACCTTC. It yields the protein CASAPGQAWRGYTF. The chain uses TRBV12-5 and TRBJ1-2; TRBD1 matches 8 bases. The CDR3 extends over 14 amino acids. Germline V lookup: CDR1 LGHNT, CDR2 FRNRAP. Trimming took 7 bases from V and 8 from J; bases not matched to a gene: 12.

V and J are TRBV24-1 and TRBJ1-1, with 11 nucleotides matching TRBD1. Trimming took 7 bases from V and 0 from J; bases not matched to a gene: 6. The CDR3 spans 16 residues. CDR1 is KGHDR, CDR2 SFDVKD, per germline. Here the CDR3 DNA reads TGTGCCACCAGAGACCGGGACAGGGGGGTGAACACTGAAGCTTTCTTT. This sequence encodes CATRDRDRGVNTEAFF.

The V call is TRBV5-6, the J call TRBJ2-1, with 9 bases fitting TRBD2. Germline V gives CDR1 SGHDT, CDR2 YYEEEE. J was trimmed by 10 bases and V by 3 bases; bases with no gene match: 8. The CDR3 contains 14 residues. The CDR3 reads CASSYSPLAGEQFF. In DNA form, the CDR3 reads TGTGCCAGCAGCTATAGCCCACTAGCGGGCGAGCAGTTCTTC.

The V gene is TRBV7-9, the J gene TRBJ1-1; D gene ambiguous. The CDR3 length is 14 residues. V gave up 5 bases and J gave up 3 bases, with 13 bases separating them. Germline-derived CDR1 and CDR2 are SEHNR and FQNEAQ (reference sequence). CDR3 bases: TGTGCCAGCAGCGCCCGAGAGGGATACACTGAAGCTTTCTTT. This sequence encodes CASSAREGYTEAFF.

The V call is TRBV11-2, the J call TRBJ1-3, with TRBD1 as a possible D gene (5 bases). The CDR3 sequence is 17 residues long. Germline CDR1 SGHAT, CDR2 FQNNGV. Trimming took off 1 base at V and 0 bases at J, with 13 bases between the two ends. The CDR3 is CASSLGFGRASGNTIYF. The CDR3, as DNA: TGTGCCAGCAGCTTAGGATTTGGCAGGGCCTCTGGAAACACCATATATTTT. Full variable domain (outside the CDR3, taken from reference TRBV11-2 and TRBJ1-3): EAGVAQSPRYKIIEKRQSVAFWCNPISGHATLYWYQQILGQGPKLLIQFQNNGVVDDSQLPKDRFSAERLKGVDSTLKIQPAKLEDSAVYLCASSLGFGRASGNTIYFGEGSWLTVV.

This clone was picked up one time. The chain has TRBV7-9 and TRBJ2-7, with 7 bases matching TRBD2. Germline V gene lookup returns CDR1 SEHNR and CDR2 FQNEAQ (reference sequence). The V gene end was trimmed by 1 base and the J gene end by 3 bases; junction bases not matched to a gene: 6. The CDR3 extends over 15 amino acids. For the CDR3, the DNA is TGTGCCAGCAGCTTAGATATGGCGGGGGTCTACGAGCAGTACTTC. This encodes CASSLDMAGVYEQYF.

The J gene is TRBJ2-5, the V gene TRBV18; 10 nucleotides match TRBD2. CDR3 length: 17 residues. Germline V gene data show CDR1 as KGHSH and CDR2 as LQKENI. The ends lost 2 bases at V and 2 bases at J; junction bases unmatched: 8. CDR3 DNA: TGTGCCAGCTCACCAAGAGCGCTAGCGGGGGTTCAAGAGACCCAGTACTTC. Its protein is CASSPRALAGVQETQYF.

The genes are TRBV3-1 (or the pseudogene TRBV3-2) and TRBJ1-4; a possible D gene is TRBD1 (5 bases). V was clipped by 4 bases and J by 0 bases, with 12 bases between them. Per the germline V gene, CDR1 is LGHDT and CDR2 is YNNKEL (reference sequence). The CDR3 sequence is 16 residues long. CDR3 DNA: TGTGCCAGCAGCCTCCCTGGGGCATCAACTAATGAAAAACTGTTTTTT. The encoded protein is CASSLPGASTNEKLFF.

The chain has TRBV5-1 and TRBJ2-7; TRBD1 is a possible D gene (6 bases). CDR1 is SGHRS, CDR2 YFSETQ, per germline. This CDR3 spans 15 amino acids. V lost 3 bases and J 0 bases, leaving 13 bases between the germline ends. The CDR3 nucleotides read TGCGCCAGCAGCTCGGACAGTCGAAGCTCCTACGAGCAGTACTTC. This encodes CASSSDSRSSYEQYF.

CDR3 sequence: CASSYRQSNEQFF. The CDR3 DNA is TGTGCCAGCAGCTACCGACAGAGCAATGAGCAGTTCTTC. The chain combines TRBV3-1 (or the pseudogene TRBV3-2) with TRBJ2-1, with D tentatively TRBD1 (5 bases). Germline V gives CDR1 LGHDT, CDR2 YNNKEL (reference sequence). The CDR3 length is 13 residues. V lost 5 bases, J lost 6 bases, and 11 bases lay in between.

The chain combines TRBV2 with TRBJ2-3; 8 nucleotides align to TRBD1. Germline trimming cut 5 bases from V and 3 bases from J; bases unmatched to any gene: 4. Germline CDR1 SNHLY, CDR2 FYNNEI. This CDR3 spans 14 amino acids. The CDR3 sequence: CASSTRTGTDTQYF. The CDR3, as DNA: TGTGCCAGCAGTACCAGGACAGGGACAGATACGCAGTATTTT.

This clone was detected only once. CDR3 DNA sequence: TGTGCCATCAGCCGGGGGGGGACAGGGGACTACGAGCAGTACTTC. Its protein is CAISRGGTGDYEQYF. The V and J genes are TRBV10-3 and TRBJ2-7, with 10 bases identical to TRBD1. Trimming at V came to 6 bases and at J to 3 bases, leaving 8 bases not matched to a gene. The germline V gene has CDR1 ENHRY and CDR2 SYGVKD. There are 15 residues in the CDR3.

The CDR3 loop is CASSPGQGIPPGHF. The CDR3 region has the DNA TGCGCCAGCAGCCCCGGACAGGGGATCCCCCCTGGGCACTTT. The chain is built from TRBV4-1 and TRBJ1-6; 9 bases fit TRBD1. With 4 bases clipped from V and 19 bases from J, the junction kept 14 bases outside the gene matches. The germline V gene encodes CDR1 MGHRA and CDR2 YSYEKL. The CDR3 is 14 residues long.

J is TRBJ2-7 and V is TRBV10-2; possibly TRBD2 for D (6 bases). Per the germline V gene, CDR1 is WSHSY and CDR2 is SAAADI. V lost 4 bases and J lost 4, with 11 bases in between. The CDR3 length is 13 residues. DNA of the CDR3: TGCGCCAGCAGTGGGGGAGGACGTTACGAGCAGTACTTC. This translates into CASSGGGRYEQYF.

This chain uses TRBV7-3 with TRBJ1-2, with TRBD1 identical over 11 bases. This CDR3 is built from 16 residues. V lost 2 bases to trimming and J lost 4 bases; unmatched junction nucleotides: 6. Germline V CDR1 and CDR2: SGHTA, FQGTGA. The CDR3 spells CASSLLGQGGPYGYTF. The CDR3 coding sequence is TGTGCCAGCAGCTTATTGGGACAGGGGGGACCCTATGGCTACACCTTC.